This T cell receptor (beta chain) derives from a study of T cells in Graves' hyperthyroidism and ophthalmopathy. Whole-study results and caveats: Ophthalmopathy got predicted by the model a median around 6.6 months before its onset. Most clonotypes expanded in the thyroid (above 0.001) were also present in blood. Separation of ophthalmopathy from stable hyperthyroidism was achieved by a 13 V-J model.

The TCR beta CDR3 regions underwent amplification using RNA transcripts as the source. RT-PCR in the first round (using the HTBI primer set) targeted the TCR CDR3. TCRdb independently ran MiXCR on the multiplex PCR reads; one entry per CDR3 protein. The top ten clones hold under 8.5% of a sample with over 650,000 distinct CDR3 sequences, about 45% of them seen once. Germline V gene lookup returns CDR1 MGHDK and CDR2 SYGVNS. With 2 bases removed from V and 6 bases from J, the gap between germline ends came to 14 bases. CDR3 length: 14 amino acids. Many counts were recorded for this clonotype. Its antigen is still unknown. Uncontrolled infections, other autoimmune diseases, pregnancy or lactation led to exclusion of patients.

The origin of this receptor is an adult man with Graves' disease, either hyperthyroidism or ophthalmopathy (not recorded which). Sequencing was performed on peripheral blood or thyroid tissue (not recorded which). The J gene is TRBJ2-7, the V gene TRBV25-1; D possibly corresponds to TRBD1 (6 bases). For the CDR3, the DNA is TGTGCCAGCAGTGAAGAAACGGACAGATCCGAGCAGTACTTC. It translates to CASSEETDRSEQYF.